The source of this T cell receptor beta chain is a study of T cell responses to AZD1222 COVID-19 vaccine. General observations from the study: Targeting of unmutated variant regions was reportedly seen in nearly half of spike-specific TCRs. Just a handful of AZD1222 recipients tested seropositive at baseline. Breadth and depth of Spike-specific TCRs rose after two AZD1222 doses.

Between the trimmed V and J ends, which lost 2 bases and 0 bases, there was a span of 8 bases. There are 14 residues in the CDR3. CDR1 is SGHTA and CDR2 is FQGNSA in the germline V gene. In regard to this clone: Its target is unknown.

The data were produced by immunoSEQ multiplex PCR, yet TCRdb's version contains in-frame clones alone and is incomplete. The sample holds 100,000 to 110,000 clones; about 83% are singletons and the top ten take about 15%. J is TRBJ2-7 and V is TRBV7-2; D ambiguous. This material consisted of peripheral blood, taken on day 0 of AZD1222 vaccination. This sequence was found in an adult in good health. The CDR3 DNA follows: TGTGCCAGCAGCTTAATGGAGAGCTCCTACGAGCAGTACTTC. Amino acid sequence: CASSLMESSYEQYF. Full variable domain (remainder filled in from reference TRBV7-2 and TRBJ2-7): GAGVSQSPSNKVTEKGKDVELRCDPISGHTALYWYRQSLGQGLEFLIYFQGNSAPDKSGLPSDRFSAERTGGSVSTLTIQRTQQEDSAVYLCASSLMESSYEQYFGPGTRLTVT.